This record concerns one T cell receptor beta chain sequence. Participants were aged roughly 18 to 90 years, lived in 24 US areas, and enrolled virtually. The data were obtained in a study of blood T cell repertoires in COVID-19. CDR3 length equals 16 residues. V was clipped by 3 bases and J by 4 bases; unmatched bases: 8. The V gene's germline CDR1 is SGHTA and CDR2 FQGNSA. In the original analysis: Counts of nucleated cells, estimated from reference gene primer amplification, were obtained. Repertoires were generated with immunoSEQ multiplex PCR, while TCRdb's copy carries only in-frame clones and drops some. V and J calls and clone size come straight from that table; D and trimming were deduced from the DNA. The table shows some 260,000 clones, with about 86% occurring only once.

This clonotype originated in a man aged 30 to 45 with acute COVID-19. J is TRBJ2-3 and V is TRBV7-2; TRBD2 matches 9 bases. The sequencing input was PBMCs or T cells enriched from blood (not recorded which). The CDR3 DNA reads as TGTGCCAGCAGCTTCCGTAAGCGGGGGGTCGCAGATACGCAGTATTTT. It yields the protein CASSFRKRGVADTQYF.